The 3 T cell receptor beta chains given below trace back to one sample, sequenced in a study of T cell clonality in common variable immunodeficiency. Sequencing used immunoSEQ multiplex PCR; TCRdb keeps in-frame clones, though not all of them. The specimen gives approximately 44,000 clones without singletons; the ten biggest hold about 10%. Sample: peripheral blood mononuclear cells. The origin of the receptors is a person aged 18 to 69 in good health.

This clone was detected many times. The CDR3 end lies 3 residues beyond the end of the read and is filled in from the germline J gene. This chain joins TRBV2 and TRBJ1-6, with TRBD1 as a possible D gene (5 bases). Trimming took 8 bases from V and 7 from J, leaving 12 bases between them. Germline V lookup: CDR1 SNHLY, CDR2 FYNNEI. This CDR3 has 13 residues. The covered CDR3 bases are TGTGCCAGCCGGGACTCCCCGAATTCACCC. Translated: CASRDSPNSP. The CDR3 in full is CASRDSPNSPLHF.

There are many counts of this clone. The read terminates 3 residues before the CDR3 end, so the remaining end is supplied by the germline J gene. The rearrangement links TRBV9 to TRBJ2-7; TRBD1 agrees at 7 bases. J lost 2 bases, V lost 3 bases, and 2 bases had no gene match. CDR1 is SGDLS, CDR2 YYNGEE, per germline. The CDR3 runs to 13 residues. This CDR3 reads CASSEQGAYEQYF. The sequenced part of the CDR3 DNA is TGTGCCAGCAGCGAGCAGGGGGCCTACGAG.

This clone was seen ten or more times. Coverage ceases 3 residues before the CDR3 finishes, and the germline J gene fills in the end. This chain links TRBV11-3 with TRBJ2-4; 8 bases align to TRBD1. The trim removed 7 bases at V and 6 bases at J, leaving 8 bases unmatched. The germline V gene has CDR1 SGHNT and CDR2 YENEEA. The CDR3 length is 14 residues. The CDR3 bases that were read are TGTGCCAGCAACCAGGGGGCTTGGGGAAACATT. Translation: CASNQGAWGNI. The whole CDR3 region reads CASNQGAWGNIQYF. Complete variable domain (other parts from reference TRBV11-3 and TRBJ2-4): EAGVVQSPRYKIIEKKQPVAFWCNPISGHNTLYWYLQNLGQGPELLIRYENEEAVDDSQLPKDRFSAERLKGVDSTLKIQPAELGDSAVYLCASNQGAWGNIQYFGAGTRLSVL.